These 12 T cell receptor beta chains were all obtained from the same sample, sequenced in a study of prognosis after radiotherapy for stage I lung cancer. The authors amplified TCR beta CDR3 from genomic DNA using two-round multiplex PCR. First-round PCR, the initial amplification, used primers specific to each TRBV and TRBJ gene. In TCRdb, the multiplex PCR reads were re-called with MiXCR into one record per CDR3 protein. The table includes 23,000 or so distinct CDR3 sequences, roughly 35% detected once. The sample consisted of PBMCs, taken before or after stereotactic body radiation therapy (not recorded which). The receptors here all came from a donor aged 50 or older with non-small cell lung cancer.

This sequence joins TRBV4-3 and TRBJ2-1; 7 positions match TRBD2. The V gene end was trimmed by 0 bases and the J gene end by 7 bases; junction bases not matched to a gene: 15. The V gene's germline CDR1 is LGHNA and CDR2 YSLEER. The length of the CDR3 is 18 residues. In DNA form, the CDR3 reads TGCGCCAGCAGCCAAGATTGGGGCGGGAGCGCCAAGATAAATGAGCAGTTCTTC. Its protein is CASSQDWGGSAKINEQFF.

The sample holds many counts of this clonotype. V is TRBV27 and J is TRBJ2-7, with D possibly TRBD1 on 6 matching bases. V lost 2 bases and J lost 1, with 6 bases in between. The germline CDR1 and CDR2 sequences are MNHEY and SMNVEV (reference sequence). The CDR3 has 13 residues. DNA of the CDR3: TGTGCCAGCAGTTTAAGGGGGTCCTACGAGCAGTACTTC. Translated: CASSLRGSYEQYF.

As concerns this clonotype: This may come from a read error, since a much larger clone is one base off. This chain uses TRBV3-1 with TRBJ2-4; 11 nucleotides line up with TRBD1. CDR1 and CDR2 (germline): LGHDT, YNNKEL (reference sequence). The CDR3 extends over 14 amino acids. CDR3 in amino acids: CANSHGQGANIQYF. The CDR3 DNA reads as TGTGCCAACAGCCACGGACAGGGGGCGAACATTCAGTACTTC.

This clonotype was counted ten times or more. This chain joins TRBV20-1 and TRBJ1-3; 9 nucleotides match TRBD1. Germline CDR1 and CDR2: DFQATT and SNEGSKA (reference sequence). V lost 1 base to trimming and J lost 4 bases; unmatched junction nucleotides: 5. CDR3 length: 15 residues. CDR3 region: CSARGGQGTGNTIYF. CDR3 nucleotides: TGCAGTGCTAGAGGGGGACAGGGTACCGGAAACACCATATATTTT.

This clonotype showed up many times. The chain has TRBV29-1 and TRBJ2-7; 11 bases are shared with TRBD2. The CDR3 length is 15 residues. Germline V gene data show CDR1 as SQVTM and CDR2 as ANQGSEA. J gave up 4 bases and V 2 bases, and 7 bases lay outside the gene matches. CDR3 residues: CSVESTGLAAYEQYF. The CDR3 nucleotides read TGCAGCGTTGAATCAACGGGACTAGCGGCTTACGAGCAGTACTTC.

For this clonotype: Just one base apart from a much larger clone, this may be a read error. The chain carries TRBV30 and TRBJ2-5, with TRBD1 as a possible D gene (8 bases). CDR3 length equals 15 residues. In germline, CDR1 is GTSNPN, CDR2 SVGIG (reference sequence). V was pared by 1 base and J by 5 bases, with 17 bases between. The CDR3 sequence is CAWSEGGDRSETQYF. The CDR3 DNA is TGTGCCTGGAGTGAAGGGGGGGACAGGTCTGAGACCCAGTACTTC.

The chain couples TRBV11-2 to TRBJ1-6, with unresolved D. With 5 bases removed from V and 7 bases from J, the gap between germline ends came to 15 bases. This CDR3 has 15 residues. Germline values: CDR1 SGHAT, CDR2 FQNNGV. This CDR3 is CASSPRSGKNSPLHF. Here the CDR3 DNA reads TGTGCCAGCAGCCCGAGGTCGGGGAAGAATTCACCCCTCCACTTT. Together with reference TRBV11-2 and TRBJ1-6, the CDR3 gives the full variable domain: EAGVAQSPRYKIIEKRQSVAFWCNPISGHATLYWYQQILGQGPKLLIQFQNNGVVDDSQLPKDRFSAERLKGVDSTLKIQPAKLEDSAVYLCASSPRSGKNSPLHFGNGTRLTVT.

This clonotype has a single count. One end of the junction is discordant with germline, which a read error may explain. The chain joins TRBV5-6 to TRBJ2-1; D unclear. The CDR3 runs 12 residues. CDR1 and CDR2 (germline): SGHDT, YYEEEE. The CDR3 loop reads CAISLARREQFF. The CDR3 bases are TGTGCCATCAGCTTGGCCCGGCGGGAGCAGTTCTTC. Variable domain in full (rest from reference TRBV5-6 and TRBJ2-1): DAGVTQSPTHLIKTRGQQVTLRCSPKSGHDTVSWYQQALGQGPQFIFQYYEEEERQRGNFPDRFSGHQFPNYSSELNVNALLLGDSALYLCAISLARREQFFGPGTRLTVL.

Details on this clonotype: A read error likely explains this, since a far larger clone differs by one base. This sequence joins TRBV6-5 and TRBJ2-2, with 9 bases identical to TRBD1. CDR1 MNHEY and CDR2 SVGAGI come from the germline V gene. J lost 9 bases, V lost 10 bases, and 15 bases had no gene match. The CDR3 loop spans 15 amino acids. CDR3 in amino acids: CATMEGTGFDWELFF. The DNA for the CDR3 is TGTGCCACCATGGAAGGGACAGGGTTCGACTGGGAGCTGTTTTTT.

V and J are TRBV27 and TRBJ1-1; D possibly corresponds to TRBD1 (5 bases). V gave up 4 bases and J gave up 1 base, with 13 bases separating them. Germline V gene sequence: CDR1 MNHEY, CDR2 SMNVEV (reference sequence). The CDR3 totals 15 residues. The CDR3 region is CASSWDWKTNTEAFF. For the CDR3, the DNA is TGTGCCAGCAGTTGGGACTGGAAGACGAACACTGAAGCTTTCTTT.

Turning to this clonotype: This is likely an artifact of a read error, given a far larger clone one base away. V usage is TRBV6-4 and J usage is TRBJ2-7; 8 nucleotides match TRBD1. Trimming at V came to 6 bases and at J to 2 bases, leaving 9 bases not matched to a gene. This CDR3 comprises 15 residues. CDR1 and CDR2 (germline): MRHNA, SNTAGT. This CDR3 is CASRLSGQGTYEQYF. The CDR3 DNA reads as TGTGCCAGCAGGCTCTCCGGACAGGGCACCTACGAGCAGTACTTC.

This clonotype was detected many times. The chain employs TRBV12-3 or TRBV12-4 and TRBJ2-3; D may be TRBD1 (7 bases). CDR3 length: 13 amino acids. V shed 4 bases and J shed 5 bases, with 10 bases lying between them. The CDR3 nucleotides are TGTGCCAGCAGTTCCAGGGGGGTAGATACGCAGTATTTT. This codes for CASSSRGVDTQYF.